A selection of T cell receptor beta chains follows, all from one sample in a study of CD8 T cells in Susac syndrome. Via MiXCR, TCRdb re-called the immunoSEQ multiplex PCR reads, giving one row per CDR3 protein. This repertoire shows 70,000 to 100,000 distinct CDR3 sequences, approximately 92% found once; its top ten account for 0.3% to 0.4%. The sequenced sample consisted of CD8+ T cells from PBMCs. These receptors came from a human donor in good health. CDR3s include the opening cysteine and the closing phenylalanine or tryptophan. A D gene is named only where the DNA matches it firmly. Size tells how often a clone was seen (once, few, many) or the class of an expanded clone, and some rows leave it out.

clone_size	v_call	j_call	d_call	cdr3_nt	cdr3_aa
once	TRBV7-9	TRBJ2-2	TRBD1	TGTGCCAGCAGCTTAGGGGGACAGCGCACCGGGGAGCTGTTTTTT	CASSLGGQRTGELFF
.	TRBV2	TRBJ1-5	.	TGTGCCAGCAGTGAAGCGGGTCAGCCCCAGCATTTT	CASSEAGQPQHF
.	TRBV28	TRBJ2-1	.	TGTGCCAGCATGGGGGATGAGACAGAACCCAACAATGAGCAGTTCTTC	CASMGDETEPNNEQFF
.	TRBV20-1	TRBJ1-2	TRBD1	TGCAGTGCTCCAATACAGGGGGCCGGTGGCTACACCTTC	CSAPIQGAGGYTF
.	TRBV2	TRBJ1-2	.	TGTGCCAGCGGTGACAGTGAGGGCTATGGCTACACCTTC	CASGDSEGYGYTF
.	TRBV12-3/TRBV12-4	TRBJ2-3	.	TGTGCCAGCAGTTTATTGGAGGAAGTAGATACGCAGTATTTT	CASSLLEEVDTQYF
.	TRBV7-9	TRBJ1-2	.	TGTGCCAGCAGCTCGGGACAACTCGATTTTGGCTACACCTTC	CASSSGQLDFGYTF
once	TRBV27	TRBJ2-7	.	TGTGCCAGCAGTCTAGGACCTGGCGAAGCCTACGAGCAGTACTTC	CASSLGPGEAYEQYF
.	TRBV9	TRBJ2-4	.	TGTGCCAGCAGCGACCGGGGCCAATGGGACATTCAGTACTTC	CASSDRGQWDIQYF
.	TRBV11-2	TRBJ2-7	.	TGTGCCAGCAGCATAGGGGTCGCAGAGACCTACGAGCAGTACTTC	CASSIGVAETYEQYF